This T cell receptor (beta chain) was sequenced during a study of cytomegalovirus exposure and HLA in healthy donors. Concerning this clone itself: The antigen remains unidentified.

Trimming cost V 4 bases and J 3 bases, with 12 bases left between them. Germline V gene data show CDR1 as KGHSH and CDR2 as LQKENI. The CDR3 consists of 14 residues. Study conclusions and caveats: Earlier findings revealed that most TCR beta V segments proved productive either about 87% or about 30% of the time. Common viral pathogens were later found to be apparently linked to several of the most significant clusters. Later on, a genetic analysis was performed. It linked a missense variant in DCLRE1C with V- and J-gene trimming of TCR beta.

In the PCR, 60 Vbeta and 13 Jbeta primers were used. The table came from immunoSEQ multiplex PCR; TCRdb's copy has only in-frame clones and leaves some out. The sample carries hundreds of thousands of clones, about 75% recorded once. Sequenced sample: PBMCs. The chain links TRBV18 to TRBJ1-1, with D possibly matching TRBD1 (6 bases). The sequence was collected from a male donor in good health and CMV-seronegative. The CDR3 coding sequence is TGTGCCAGCTCACTTTCAGGGGAAGACACTGAAGCTTTCTTT. Translating it yields CASSLSGEDTEAFF.